This T cell receptor beta chain appears in the sequencing data of a study of cytotoxic CD8 clonotypes in ibrutinib-treated CLL. Study details: In all, about 11 patients were relapsed/refractory, 15 were treatment-naive and roughly 18 were IGHV unmutated. Patients gave response samples after a median around eleven months of treatment, range 6 to 36. General study findings and limits: T-cell clonality at baseline went above that of age-matched healthy donors and rose and fell with circulating CD8+ T-cell counts. Clonality went up at the time of ibrutinib response, stayed stable in sustained remission, and later dropped back toward its baseline level at progression.

Germline CDR1 is SNHLY and CDR2 is FYNNEI. This CDR3 comprises 15 residues. Trimming cost V 4 bases and J 2 bases, with 12 bases left between them. This clone was seen a single time. The antigen remains unidentified. Here immunoSEQ multiplex PCR was the method, and the copy in TCRdb shows in-frame clones only, minus some. The data hold 30,000 to 40,000 clones, with 69% observed a single time. This chain joins TRBV2 and TRBJ2-1; D assignment may be TRBD1 or TRBD2 (6 bases each). This sequence originates from a human donor with chronic lymphocytic leukemia. Sample: PBMCs, taken before ibrutinib treatment. The chain's CDR3 is CASSVFGGPYNEQFF. The DNA for the CDR3 is TGTGCCAGCAGTGTCTTTGGGGGGCCCTACAATGAGCAGTTCTTC.